The clone carrying this TCR beta chain was detected ten times or more. This record comes from a study of CD8 T cells in ankylosing spondylitis. CDR3 length: 10 residues. Between the trimmed V and J ends, which lost 1 base and 6 bases, there was a span of 0 bases. Germline V gene data show CDR1 as SNHLY and CDR2 as FYNNEI. TCRdb reanalysed the 5' RACE reads using MiXCR and keeps one entry per CDR3 protein. The table shows around 210,000 distinct CDR3 sequences, with 8% to 9% occurring only once. The material sequenced was blood, either unsorted or a sorted T cell fraction (not recorded which). The V gene is TRBV2, the J gene TRBJ1-2; D unclear. This receptor was obtained from a female donor with ankylosing spondylitis or in good health (not recorded which). The CDR3 DNA reads as TGTGCCAGCAGTGAAGATGGCTACACCTTC. Translated: CASSEDGYTF.